The following is a T cell receptor (beta chain) sequence with its context. Its matching antigen is unknown. One end of the junction fails to match germline, which may point to a read error. This specimen comes from a study of cytomegalovirus exposure and HLA in healthy donors. Sequencing used immunoSEQ multiplex PCR; TCRdb keeps in-frame clones, though not all of them. Here the sample spans about 160,000 clones, approximately 86% being singletons. CDR1 is SGHDT, CDR2 YYEEEE, per germline. This CDR3 spans 14 amino acids. Overall study findings and caveats: The TCR clusters that emerged in the first cohort tended, a later analysis found, to co-occur in the 110 or so validation repertoires.

This clonotype was obtained from a woman younger than 35 in good health and CMV-seronegative. Source material: PBMCs. The rearrangement uses TRBV5-6 and TRBJ1-1; 11 bases match TRBD1. CDR3 coding DNA: TGTGCCAGCAGATTGGACAGGGGGCTCGCTGAAGCTTTCTTT. Its protein product is CASRLDRGLAEAFF.